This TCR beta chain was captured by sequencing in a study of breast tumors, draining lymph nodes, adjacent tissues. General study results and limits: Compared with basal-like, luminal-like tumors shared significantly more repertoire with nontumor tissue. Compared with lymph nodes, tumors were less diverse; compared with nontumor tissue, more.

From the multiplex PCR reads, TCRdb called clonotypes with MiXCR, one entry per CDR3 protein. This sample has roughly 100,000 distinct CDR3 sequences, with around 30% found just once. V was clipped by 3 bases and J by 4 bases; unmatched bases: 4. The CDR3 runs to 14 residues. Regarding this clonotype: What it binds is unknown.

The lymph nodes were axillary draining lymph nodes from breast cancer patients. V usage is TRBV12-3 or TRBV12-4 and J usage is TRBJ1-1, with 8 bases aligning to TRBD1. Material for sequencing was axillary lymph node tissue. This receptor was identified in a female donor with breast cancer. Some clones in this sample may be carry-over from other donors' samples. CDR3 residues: CASSFRQGATEAFF. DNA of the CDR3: TGTGCCAGCAGTTTTAGGCAGGGGGCCACTGAAGCTTTCTTT.